This TCR beta chain was sequenced in a study of PD-1 blockade in mismatch repair-deficient tumors. Study as a whole: Patients had approximately 13 mismatch repair-deficient cancer types, all previously treated and progressing.

Only in-frame clones appear in the TCRdb table, and some are missing; sequencing was by immunoSEQ multiplex PCR. This sample has approximately 17,000 clones; over 75% occur once, and the top ten carry 1.5% to 2%. The CDR3 spans 13 residues. CDR1 SGDLS and CDR2 YYNGEE come from the germline V gene. V trimming: 4 bases; J trimming: 8 bases; junction bases outside the gene matches: 4. The chain uses TRBV9 and TRBJ1-5, with TRBD1 identical over 9 bases. The starting material was PBMCs, obtained less than 25 weeks after starting pembrolizumab. The source is an adult with mismatch repair-deficient cancer. The CDR3 DNA reads TGTGCCAGCAGCTTAAGGACAGGGGAGCCCCAGCATTTT. Amino acids: CASSLRTGEPQHF.